This T cell receptor (beta chain) appears in the sequencing data of a study of cytomegalovirus exposure and HLA in healthy donors. General study points: Usually a TCR sequence was rare, but some public TCRs were found in many donors.

Method: immunoSEQ multiplex PCR; TCRdb's copy keeps in-frame clones and lacks some. The sample yields 150,000 to 200,000 clones, around 84% seen once. Per germline, CDR1 SGDLS and CDR2 YYNGEE. The CDR3 extends over 16 amino acids. The ends were cut back, 4 bases at V and 0 bases at J, with 14 bases in the middle. Points on this clone: Its antigen is unidentified.

The gene calls are TRBV9 and TRBJ1-3; D might be TRBD1 (5 bases). The receptor was derived from a man younger than 35 in good health and CMV-seropositive. Sequences were obtained from PBMCs. DNA for the CDR3: TGTGCCAGCAGCCTTGGACCCGGGGGCTCTGGAAACACCATATATTTT. It codes for CASSLGPGGSGNTIYF.